This entry lists 18 T cell receptor beta chains sequenced from one sample in a study of blood T cell repertoires in COVID-19. TCRdb's table, derived via immunoSEQ multiplex PCR, lists solely in-frame clones and lacks some. The repertoire holds hundreds of thousands of clones, with around nine tenths as singletons. The sequencing input was peripheral blood. Receptors originate from a woman aged 40-49 years who had recovered from COVID-19.

J is TRBJ1-6 and V is TRBV27; D is unclear. Trimming took off 1 base at V and 0 bases at J, with 7 bases between the two ends. The length of the CDR3 is 16 residues. The V gene's germline CDR1 is MNHEY and CDR2 SMNVEV (reference sequence). CDR3 sequence: CASSLWASSYNSPLHF. In DNA, the CDR3 is TGTGCCAGCAGTTTATGGGCGAGCTCCTATAATTCACCCCTCCACTTT.

The V call is TRBV7-2, the J call TRBJ1-1; 8 bases map to TRBD1. Germline V gene sequence: CDR1 SGHTA, CDR2 FQGNSA. V lost 6 bases, J lost 3 bases, and 3 bases stayed unmatched. The CDR3 spans 13 residues. This CDR3 reads CASRTGEYTEAFF. DNA for the CDR3: TGTGCCAGCAGGACAGGGGAGTACACTGAAGCTTTCTTT.

J is TRBJ1-1 and V is TRBV19; D gene uncertain. CDR1 and CDR2 from the germline V gene are LNHDA and SQIVND (reference sequence). The ends were cut back, 2 bases at V and 2 bases at J, with 12 bases in the middle. There are 15 residues in the CDR3. The DNA of the CDR3 is TGTGCCAGTAGTATACTAGCCAGATTTAACACTGAAGCTTTCTTT. Translation gives CASSILARFNTEAFF.

The chain uses TRBV5-5 and TRBJ1-3; D is possibly TRBD1 (5 bases). The ends were cut back, 4 bases at V and 0 bases at J, with 14 bases in the middle. This CDR3 spans 16 amino acids. Germline values: CDR1 SGHKS, CDR2 YYEKEE (reference sequence). CDR3 nucleotide sequence: TGTGCCAGCAGCGCTAGCGGGGCAAACTCTGGAAACACCATATATTTT. Amino acids: CASSASGANSGNTIYF.

This clone has just one count. The chain is built from TRBV10-1 and TRBJ2-7; TRBD2 agrees at 7 bases. The CDR3 spans 14 residues. Per the germline V gene, CDR1 is WNHNN and CDR2 is SYGVQD (reference sequence). Germline trimming cut 8 bases from V and 3 bases from J; bases unmatched to any gene: 10. The DNA of the CDR3 is TGCGCCAGCCCGGGAGGCGGCTCCCTCTACGAGCAGTACTTC. Translated: CASPGGGSLYEQYF.

V and J are TRBV14 and TRBJ2-7, with D possibly TRBD1 on 6 matching bases. V was trimmed by 0 bases and J by 6 bases, leaving 12 bases between them. Germline CDR1 is SGHDN and CDR2 is FVKESK. The CDR3 has 14 amino acids. CDR3 DNA: TGTGCCAGCAGCCAAGAAAACAGGGAATTCGAGCAGTACTTC. Translation gives CASSQENREFEQYF.

V gene TRBV5-1 combines with J gene TRBJ2-2, with 8 positions matching TRBD2. This CDR3 comprises 15 residues. Germline V gene data show CDR1 as SGHRS and CDR2 as YFSETQ. The junction had 7 bases not matched to a gene; V was cut back by 4 bases and J by 5 bases. The CDR3 DNA reads as TGCGCCAGCAGCCCCACGGGGGGGCTAACCGGGGAGCTGTTTTTT. Translated: CASSPTGGLTGELFF. Drawing the rest from reference TRBV5-1 and TRBJ2-2, the complete variable domain is KAGVTQTPRYLIKTRGQQVTLSCSPISGHRSVSWYQQTPGQGLQFLFEYFSETQRNKGNFPGRFSGRQFSNSRSEMNVSTLELGDSALYLCASSPTGGLTGELFFGEGSRLTVL.

The chain is built from TRBV18 and TRBJ1-2; D ambiguous. The CDR3 runs 14 residues. The germline CDR1 and CDR2 sequences are KGHSH and LQKENI. Trimming removed 3 bases from V and 1 base from J, with 9 bases in between. In nucleotides, the CDR3 is TGTGCCAGCTCACCGGGCATTTATAACTATGGCTACACCTTC. This translates into CASSPGIYNYGYTF.

This rearrangement joins TRBV4-1 to TRBJ1-5; D unclear. The V end was cut by 0 bases, the J end by 0 bases, with 6 bases between. The CDR3 spans 15 residues. Germline V gene lookup returns CDR1 MGHRA and CDR2 YSYEKL. The CDR3 is CASSQDEISNQPQHF. Written as DNA, the CDR3 is TGCGCCAGCAGCCAAGATGAGATTAGCAATCAGCCCCAGCATTTT.

This clone has a handful of counts. This rearrangement joins TRBV5-1 to TRBJ1-2; 8 nucleotides match TRBD1. Germline V gives CDR1 SGHRS, CDR2 YFSETQ. The trim removed 0 bases at V and 7 bases at J, leaving 5 bases unmatched. This CDR3 has 14 residues. The CDR3 protein is CASSLGTGMGGYTF. CDR3 coding DNA: TGCGCCAGCAGCTTGGGGACAGGGATGGGTGGCTACACCTTC.

The chain couples TRBV19 to TRBJ1-4, with D perhaps matching TRBD1 (6 bases). The V end lost 5 bases, the J end lost 1 base, and 8 bases lay between the germline ends. The CDR3 has 14 residues. Germline lookup yields CDR1 LNHDA and CDR2 SQIVND (reference sequence). This CDR3 is CASSLDRTNEKLFF. CDR3 bases: TGTGCCAGTAGTTTGGACAGAACTAATGAAAAACTGTTTTTT.

The V and J genes are TRBV29-1 and TRBJ2-1, with 7 positions matching TRBD2. The CDR3 runs to 14 residues. Germline values: CDR1 SQVTM, CDR2 ANQGSEA. J was trimmed by 2 bases and V by 4 bases; bases with no gene match: 5. DNA of the CDR3: TGCAGCGTTGTGTTCACTAGCGCCTACAATGAGCAGTTCTTC. Amino acids: CSVVFTSAYNEQFF.

The chain uses TRBV2 and TRBJ1-1; tentatively, D is TRBD1 (5 bases). CDR3 size: 14 residues. V lost 5 bases, J lost 4 bases, and 14 bases lay in between. Per the germline V gene, CDR1 is SNHLY and CDR2 is FYNNEI. The CDR3, as DNA: TGTGCCAGCAGTCCCAGGGCGCTGGGCACTGAAGCTTTCTTT. Amino acids: CASSPRALGTEAFF.

This clone was seen just once. This chain joins TRBV28 and TRBJ1-5; 8 bases map to TRBD1. Germline loops: CDR1 MDHEN, CDR2 SYDVKM. V dropped 6 bases and J dropped 7; count of bases not matched to a gene: 2. The CDR3 is 12 amino acids. Here the CDR3 reads CASSGQGQPQHF. CDR3 bases: TGTGCCAGCAGCGGACAGGGCCAGCCCCAGCATTTT.

The rearrangement joins TRBV6-2 or TRBV6-3 to TRBJ2-1, with D uncertain. Germline V CDR1 and CDR2: MNHEY, SVGEGT. The CDR3 extends over 12 amino acids. Trimming left V 5 bases short and J 6 bases short, with 8 bases between. The CDR3 nucleotides read TGTGCCAGCAGTCGACTCGTCAATGAGCAGTTCTTC. Residues: CASSRLVNEQFF.

The chain recombines TRBV19 with TRBJ1-3; TRBD1 might be the D (5 bases). The V gene lost 5 bases and the J gene lost 6 bases, with 11 bases spanning the gap. Germline CDR1 is LNHDA and CDR2 is SQIVND (reference sequence). The CDR3 is made up of 13 amino acids. The chain's CDR3 is CASSRQGPNTIYF. The CDR3 nucleotides are TGTGCCAGTAGTCGGCAGGGCCCAAACACCATATATTTT.

The chain recombines TRBV7-2 with TRBJ1-5; 10 bases agree with TRBD1. Trimming at V came to 4 bases and at J to 4 bases, leaving 10 bases not matched to a gene. CDR3 size: 17 residues. CDR1 is SGHTA, CDR2 FQGNSA, per germline. CDR3: CASSYWGTGATNQPQHF. The CDR3 DNA follows: TGTGCCAGCAGCTATTGGGGGACAGGGGCTACAAATCAGCCCCAGCATTTT.

The chain carries TRBV7-2 and TRBJ1-5, with TRBD1 matching 7 bases. Trimming removed 2 bases from V and 3 bases from J; junction bases left unmatched: 4. Germline V gene lookup returns CDR1 SGHTA and CDR2 FQGNSA. CDR3 length equals 15 residues. The chain's CDR3 is CASSLTTGTNQPQHF. The CDR3 nucleotides read TGTGCCAGCAGCTTAACGACAGGGACCAATCAGCCCCAGCATTTT.